Detailed here is one T cell receptor beta chain. CDR3 length: 14 amino acids. V was clipped by 3 bases and J by 5 bases, with 12 bases between them. Germline assignment: CDR1 SGHDT and CDR2 YYEEEE. Profiled with immunoSEQ multiplex PCR; TCRdb holds only in-frame clones, not every one. Of about 50,000 clones listed, 92% are singletons. This record comes from a study of technical replicates of blood from several donors. This receptor was taken from a human donor in good health. Some clones in this sample may be carry-over from other donors' samples. V is TRBV5-6 and J is TRBJ1-5; tentatively, D is TRBD1 (5 bases). Source material: PBMCs. CDR3 sequence reads: CASSSSGFYQPQHF. The CDR3 DNA reads TGTGCCAGCAGCTCCTCAGGGTTCTATCAGCCCCAGCATTTT.